The clone carrying this T cell receptor beta chain appeared a few times. The target antigen is unknown. The CDR3 length is 16 residues. Germline V gives CDR1 SGHTA, CDR2 FQGTGA. After removal of 1 base from V and 6 bases from J, the junction contained 4 bases not matched to a gene. The data were obtained in a study of T cells after yellow fever vaccination. The wider study: SMART-Seq v4 Ultra Low Input handled preparation of low-cell-number fractions.

Generation of TCR cDNA used 5'RACE template switching (which added a universal primer site and UMIs). TCRdb analysed the 5' RACE reads with MiXCR anew, one entry per CDR3 protein. The sample lists 450,000 to 550,000 distinct CDR3 sequences, just over 20% seen once, with approximately 16% in the top ten. Study results and caveats: Researchers cautioned that FACS-sorted repertoires could harbor abundant clonotypes contaminating from the bulk population. Booster samples showed a return of most primary-vaccination clones (roughly 96% CD4, approximately 88% CD8).

The sample was PBMCs, taken more than 20 days after the first yellow fever vaccination. The genes are TRBV7-3 and TRBJ2-1; the match to TRBD1 covers 12 bases. The TCR was taken from a man aged 18 to 35 who received the YFV17D yellow fever vaccine. DNA for the CDR3: TGTGCCAGCAGCTTAATGGGACAGGGGGCTCCCAATGAGCAGTTCTTC. This gives the protein CASSLMGQGAPNEQFF. Together with reference TRBV7-3 and TRBJ2-1, the CDR3 gives the full variable domain: GAGVSQTPSNKVTEKGKYVELRCDPISGHTALYWYRQSLGQGPEFLIYFQGTGAADDSGLPNDRFFAVRPEGSVSTLKIQRTERGDSAVYLCASSLMGQGAPNEQFFGPGTRLTVL.